This T cell receptor beta chain was obtained from a study of blood T cell repertoires in COVID-19. Study context: COVID-19 samples, acute and convalescent, were from the United States, Italy and Spain. PBMCs, B-cell-depleted T cells, or T cells were the source of the cDNA or gDNA that made up the material.

In the authors' workflow: Reference gene primer amplification gave estimated nucleated cell counts. Assay used: immunoSEQ multiplex PCR; TCRdb lists only in-frame clones, some missing. V, J and clone size reflect that table, while D and trimming were determined from the DNA. The table lists 110,000 or so clones, approximately 70% of them singletons, with 1.8% in the top ten. The sequence came from a middle-aged woman with acute or convalescent COVID-19. The sequencing input was peripheral blood.

DNA of the CDR3: TGTGCCAGCACCCGCGGGGTTAATGAGCAGTTCTTC. Translating it yields CASTRGVNEQFF. The rearrangement uses TRBV7-9 and TRBJ2-1; D is possibly TRBD2 (6 bases). The CDR3 runs 12 residues. Germline V lookup: CDR1 SEHNR, CDR2 FQNEAQ (reference sequence). Deletions cut 7 bases from V and 7 bases from J, with 11 bases between.